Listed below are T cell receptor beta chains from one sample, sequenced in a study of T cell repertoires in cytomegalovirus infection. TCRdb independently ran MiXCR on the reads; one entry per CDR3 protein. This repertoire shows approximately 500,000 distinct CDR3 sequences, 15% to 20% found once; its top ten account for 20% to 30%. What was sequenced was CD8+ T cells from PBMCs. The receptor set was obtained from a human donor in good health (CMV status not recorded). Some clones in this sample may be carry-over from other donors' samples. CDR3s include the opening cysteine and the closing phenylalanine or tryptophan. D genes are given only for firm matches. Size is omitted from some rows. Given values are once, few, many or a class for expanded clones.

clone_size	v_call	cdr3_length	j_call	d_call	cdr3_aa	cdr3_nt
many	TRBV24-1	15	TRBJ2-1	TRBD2	CATSDPPTSNNEQFF	TGTGCCACCAGTGACCCCCCGACTAGCAACAATGAGCAGTTCTTC
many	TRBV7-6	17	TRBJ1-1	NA	CASSRPRIGGRDTEAFF	TGTGCCAGCAGCCGGCCGAGGATCGGGGGAAGAGACACTGAAGCTTTCTTT
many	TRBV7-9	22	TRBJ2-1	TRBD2	CAIPTTRRVGLAGVVSYNEQFF	TGTGCCATCCCCACGACAAGGAGAGTCGGGCTAGCGGGAGTTGTCTCCTACAATGAGCAGTTCTTC
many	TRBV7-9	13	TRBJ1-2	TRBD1	CATTDRVDYGYTF	TGTGCCACCACGGACAGGGTGGACTATGGCTACACCTTC
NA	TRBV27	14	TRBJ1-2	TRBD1	CASSLVGTGYGYTF	TGTGCCAGCAGTCTAGTGGGGACAGGCTATGGCTACACCTTC
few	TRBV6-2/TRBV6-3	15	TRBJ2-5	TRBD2	CASSRTSGGVKTQYF	TGTGCCAGCAGCCGGACTAGCGGGGGGGTTAAGACCCAGTACTTC
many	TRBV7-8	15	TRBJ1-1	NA	CASSHQPGKRGEAFF	TGTGCCAGCAGCCACCAACCGGGAAAAAGGGGTGAAGCTTTCTTT
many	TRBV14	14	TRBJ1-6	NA	CASSRQILNSPLHF	TGTGCCAGCAGCCGACAGATACTAAATTCACCCCTCCACTTT
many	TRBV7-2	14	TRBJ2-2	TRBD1	CASTWDRDTGELFF	TGTGCCAGCACATGGGACAGGGACACCGGGGAGCTGTTTTTT
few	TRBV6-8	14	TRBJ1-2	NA	CASSYSTRGLGYTF	TGTGCCAGCAGTTACTCGACCCGGGGCCTGGGCTACACCTTC
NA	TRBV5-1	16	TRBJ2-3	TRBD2	CASSLALAGRADTQYF	TGCGCCAGCAGCTTGGCACTAGCGGGGAGGGCAGATACGCAGTATTTT
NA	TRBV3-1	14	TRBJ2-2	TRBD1	CASSSRTGIGELFF	TGTGCCAGCAGCTCACGGACAGGCATAGGGGAGCTGTTTTTT
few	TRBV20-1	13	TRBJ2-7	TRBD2	CSAGTSVTYEQYF	TGCAGTGCGGGGACTAGCGTTACCTACGAGCAGTACTTC
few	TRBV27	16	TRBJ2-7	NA	CASSLFQGVAGYEQYF	TGTGCCAGCAGTTTATTCCAGGGGGTAGCGGGGTACGAGCAGTACTTC
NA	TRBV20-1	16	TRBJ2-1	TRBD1	CSARAKDRGTNYEQFF	TGCAGTGCTAGAGCTAAGGACAGGGGTACGAATTATGAGCAGTTCTTC
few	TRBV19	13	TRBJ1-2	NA	CASSTTGAYGYTF	TGTGCCAGTAGTACTACAGGCGCCTATGGCTACACCTTC
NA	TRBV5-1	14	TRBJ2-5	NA	CASSLERSQETQYF	TGCGCCAGCAGCTTGGAACGGTCCCAAGAGACCCAGTACTTC
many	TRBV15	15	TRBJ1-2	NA	CATSRDQGRTYGYTF	TGTGCCACCAGCAGAGATCAGGGGAGAACCTATGGCTACACCTTC
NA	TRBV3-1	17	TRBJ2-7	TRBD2	CASSPEKIAGVVYEQYF	TGTGCCAGCAGCCCCGAGAAGATAGCGGGAGTAGTCTACGAGCAGTACTTC
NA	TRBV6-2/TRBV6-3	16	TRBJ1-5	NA	CASSYKGRAGAQPQHF	TGTGCCAGCAGTTACAAGGGGAGGGCAGGGGCCCAGCCCCAGCATTTT
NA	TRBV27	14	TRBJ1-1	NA	CASSSPGVGTEAFF	TGTGCCAGCAGTTCCCCAGGGGTTGGCACTGAAGCTTTCTTT
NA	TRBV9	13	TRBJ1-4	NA	CASSIRHGEKLFF	TGTGCCAGCAGCATCCGACACGGCGAAAAACTGTTTTTT
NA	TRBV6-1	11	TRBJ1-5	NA	CASSPYRPQHF	TGTGCCAGCAGTCCCTACCGGCCCCAGCATTTT
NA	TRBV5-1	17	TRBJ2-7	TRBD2	CASSFSGSDAPSYEQYF	TGCGCCAGCAGCTTTAGCGGGAGCGATGCTCCGTCCTACGAGCAGTACTTC
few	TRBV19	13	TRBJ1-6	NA	CASSILRNSPLHF	TGTGCCAGTAGTATACTAAGGAATTCACCCCTCCACTTT
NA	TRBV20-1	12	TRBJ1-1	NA	CSARDPETEAFF	TGCAGTGCTAGAGATCCGGAGACTGAAGCTTTCTTT
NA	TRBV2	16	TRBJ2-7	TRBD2	CATTGTSGSGSYEQYF	TGTGCCACCACAGGGACTAGCGGGAGTGGCTCCTACGAGCAGTACTTC
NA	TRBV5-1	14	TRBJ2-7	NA	CASSPGPGGYEQYF	TGCGCCAGCAGCCCAGGACCTGGGGGCTACGAGCAGTACTTC
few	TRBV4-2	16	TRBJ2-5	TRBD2	CASSQGPASGQETQYF	TGTGCCAGCAGCCAAGGACCCGCTAGCGGTCAAGAGACCCAGTACTTC
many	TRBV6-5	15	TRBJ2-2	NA	CASSYSQMNTGELFF	TGTGCCAGCAGTTATAGTCAGATGAACACCGGGGAGCTGTTTTTT
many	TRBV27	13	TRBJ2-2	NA	CASSSTRTGELFF	TGTGCCAGCAGTTCCACCCGCACCGGGGAGCTGTTTTTT
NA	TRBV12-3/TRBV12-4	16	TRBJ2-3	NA	CASRQEGGGAADTQYF	TGTGCCAGCCGTCAGGAGGGGGGCGGGGCGGCAGATACGCAGTATTTT
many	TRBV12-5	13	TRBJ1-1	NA	CASGLDRGTEAFF	TGTGCTAGTGGTTTGGATAGGGGTACTGAAGCTTTCTTT
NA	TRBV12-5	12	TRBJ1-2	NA	CASGSLLYGYTF	TGTGCTAGTGGGTCCCTACTGTATGGCTACACCTTC
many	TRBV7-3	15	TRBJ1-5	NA	CASSLEGGGGQPQHF	TGTGCCAGCAGCTTAGAGGGTGGAGGCGGTCAGCCCCAGCATTTT
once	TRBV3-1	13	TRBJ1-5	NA	CASSQDMNQPQHF	TGTGCCAGCAGCCAAGATATGAATCAGCCCCAGCATTTT
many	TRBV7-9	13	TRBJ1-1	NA	CASSLAESPEAFF	TGTGCCAGCAGCTTAGCGGAGTCTCCTGAAGCTTTCTTT
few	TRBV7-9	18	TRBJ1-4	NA	CASSLMGGHRNTNEKLFF	TGTGCCAGCAGCTTAATGGGGGGACACCGGAATACTAATGAAAAACTGTTTTTT
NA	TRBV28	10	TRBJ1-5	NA	CASGSGIQHF	TGTGCCAGCGGCTCCGGGATCCAGCATTTT
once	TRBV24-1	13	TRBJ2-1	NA	CATSEADLTRGFF	TGTGCCACCAGTGAAGCGGACCTAACCCGAGGGTTCTTC
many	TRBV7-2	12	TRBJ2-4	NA	CASSLQVEVQYF	TGTGCCAGCAGCCTACAGGTAGAGGTTCAGTACTTC
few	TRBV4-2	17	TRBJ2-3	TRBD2	CASSQDPSGKSTDTQYF	TGTGCCAGCAGCCAAGATCCTAGCGGGAAAAGCACAGATACGCAGTATTTT
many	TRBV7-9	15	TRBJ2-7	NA	CASSLETDRFGVKYF	TGTGCCAGCAGCTTAGAAACAGACAGATTCGGTGTAAAGTACTTC
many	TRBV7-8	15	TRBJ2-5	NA	CASSWNSGDQETQYF	TGTGCCAGCAGCTGGAACTCGGGGGACCAAGAGACCCAGTACTTC
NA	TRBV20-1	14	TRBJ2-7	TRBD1	CSAKIYRGSYEQYF	TGCAGTGCTAAAATCTACAGGGGCTCCTACGAGCAGTACTTC
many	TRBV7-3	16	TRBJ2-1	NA	CASSQPPLVNCNEQFF	TGTGCCAGCAGCCAACCCCCCCTGGTGAACTGTAATGAGCAGTTCTTC
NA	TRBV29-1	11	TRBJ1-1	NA	CSVEGRTEAFF	TGCAGCGTTGAGGGCCGCACTGAAGCTTTCTTT
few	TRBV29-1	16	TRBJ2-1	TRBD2	CSVEGGPSGRDNEQFF	TGCAGCGTTGAAGGGGGCCCTAGCGGGAGAGACAATGAGCAGTTCTTC